In its sample, the clone carrying this T cell receptor (beta chain) was seen many times. Aged 18 to 65, the patients had hyperthyroidism that was newly diagnosed and had lasted under 2 months. This sample holds PBMCs from about 9.3 ml fresh peripheral blood. This record belongs to a study of T cells in Graves' hyperthyroidism and ophthalmopathy. This CDR3 contains 16 residues. Germline-derived CDR1 and CDR2 are DFQATT and SNEGSKA (reference sequence). The V gene end was trimmed by 0 bases and the J gene end by 3 bases; junction bases not matched to a gene: 6. Amplified TCR beta CDR3 regions came from RNA transcripts. The TCR CDR3 first-round RT-PCR relied on the HTBI primer set. TCRdb re-called the multiplex PCR reads through MiXCR, storing one row per CDR3 protein. The data contain 150,000 or so distinct CDR3 sequences, more than 20% of them singletons.

This TCR derives from a woman in her fifties or sixties with Graves' hyperthyroidism that later progressed to Graves' ophthalmopathy. The chain carries TRBV20-1 and TRBJ2-1; 9 bases fit TRBD2. Input material: blood. The CDR3: CSARDPSGADYNEQFF. For the CDR3, the DNA is TGCAGTGCTAGAGATCCTAGCGGGGCCGACTACAATGAGCAGTTCTTC.